These 8 T cell receptor beta chains came from one sample sequenced in a study of T cells in Graves' hyperthyroidism and ophthalmopathy (dated by TCRdb to between 2017 and 2020). The library was prepared using multiplex PCR. Sequencing was performed on an Illumina HiSeq 2000. The TCR beta CDR3 regions were amplified from RNA transcripts. A first-round RT-PCR of the TCR CDR3 used the HTBI primer set with the Qiagen OneStep RT-PCR kit. TCRdb ran its own pipeline on the public reads, namely fastp trimming at Q25 and MiXCR clone calling, and kept in-frame beta chains. Each entry merges the rows of one CDR3 protein and shows their most common DNA and genes. Present in this sample are about 320,000 distinct CDR3 sequences, approximately 16% of which were seen just once. The ten biggest clones cover roughly 33% of the sample. What was sequenced was blood. These receptors came from a man aged 25-40 years with Graves' hyperthyroidism.

This clonotype was seen at least ten times. The J gene is TRBJ1-1, the V gene TRBV24-1, with D hard to call. This CDR3 has 13 amino acids. The germline V and J ends were trimmed by 5 bases and 4 bases, with 10 bases remaining between them. Per germline, CDR1 KGHDR and CDR2 SFDVKD. The CDR3 coding sequence is TGTGCCACCAGTGGGGTGTTGGGCACTGAAGCTTTCTTT. This encodes CATSGVLGTEAFF.

The chain employs TRBV12-3 or TRBV12-4 and TRBJ2-7; TRBD1 or TRBD2 may be the D gene (6 bases each). The CDR3 runs to 13 residues. Trimming cost V 8 bases and J 2 bases, with 13 bases left between them. CDR3 sequence: CASGEGGTYEQYF. The CDR3, as DNA: TGTGCCAGCGGGGAAGGGGGGACCTACGAGCAGTACTTC.

This clonotype was recorded many times. The CDR3, as DNA: TGTGCCAGCAGTCGACCCCCTAGGTCGGCAGATACGCAGTATTTT. Protein: CASSRPPRSADTQYF. The chain links TRBV7-8 to TRBJ2-3; D uncertain. V lost 6 bases to trimming and J lost 4 bases, with 17 bases between them. Germline CDR1 is SGHVS and CDR2 is FQNEAQ. The CDR3 consists of 15 residues.

This clonotype came up many times. CDR3 nucleotides: TGTGCCAGCAGCTCCAGGACTAGCGGGATGAATGAGCAGTTCTTC. This encodes CASSSRTSGMNEQFF. V gene TRBV11-3 combines with J gene TRBJ2-1, with 12 bases aligning to TRBD2. Germline lookup yields CDR1 SGHNT and CDR2 YENEEA. This CDR3 has 15 amino acids. Trimming removed 4 bases from V and 7 bases from J; junction bases left unmatched: 5.

The chain uses TRBV4-1 and TRBJ2-7; TRBD2 matches 12 bases. V lost 2 bases to trimming and J lost 2 bases; unmatched junction nucleotides: 1. Germline CDR1 MGHRA, CDR2 YSYEKL. This CDR3 comprises 15 residues. CDR3 sequence reads: CASSQLAGGPYEQYF. CDR3 nucleotide sequence: TGCGCCAGCAGCCAACTAGCGGGAGGGCCCTACGAGCAGTACTTC.

V is TRBV19 and J is TRBJ1-1, with D unresolved. The V end was cut by 6 bases, the J end by 1 base, with 12 bases between. The CDR3 is 14 amino acids. Per the germline V gene, CDR1 is LNHDA and CDR2 is SQIVND (reference sequence). The CDR3 region is CASRVRTANTEAFF. The CDR3, as DNA: TGTGCCAGTAGGGTTCGGACGGCGAACACTGAAGCTTTCTTT.

The rearrangement joins TRBV12-3 or TRBV12-4 to TRBJ1-5, with D unresolved. This CDR3 contains 15 residues. V was pared by 1 base and J by 2 bases, with 9 bases between. CDR3 sequence (DNA): TGTGCCAGCAGTTTAGTACAATCTGGCAATCAGCCCCAGCATTTT. Translating it yields CASSLVQSGNQPQHF.

The J gene is TRBJ1-6, the V gene TRBV2, with a tentative D call TRBD1 (5 bases). The V and J ends lost 6 bases and 13 bases respectively, with 10 bases between them. CDR3 size: 11 residues. CDR1 SNHLY and CDR2 FYNNEI come from the germline V gene. The CDR3 protein is CASRRQIPLHF. In DNA, the CDR3 is TGTGCCAGCAGAAGACAGATTCCCCTCCACTTT.